Sequencing of this TCR beta chain was carried out in a study of blood T cell repertoires in COVID-19 (dated by TCRdb to 2019 to 2021). A note on the overall study: Collaborator samples came from the United States, Italy and Spain and covered acute and convalescent phases of COVID-19. The material from the prospective study consisted of cDNA or gDNA derived from T cells, B-cell-depleted T cells, or PBMCs. Deeply sampled blood TCRbeta repertoires from subjects exposed to, actively infected with, or recovered from COVID-19 were included in the dataset. A freely available public database, intended as a resource for researchers studying the immune response to SARS-CoV-2, is where the repertoires were released. The samples were drawn from the first 160 participants of the ongoing ImmuneRACE study and from more than 1,000 subjects provided by 6 global collaborators. Sample metadata almost always included a de-identified subject ID, COVID-19 status, age in years and sex. Where available, HLA class I and class II types were taken from metadata supplied by the sample provider and were not determined by assay-based typing.

In the case of this clone: The specificity of this receptor is unknown. Qualities for individual bases were not recorded, and no much larger clone is one base off.

Collaborating institutions collected whole blood in K2EDTA tubes following their own protocols. For TCRbeta analysis, collaborator samples were shipped as frozen whole blood, as isolated PBMCs, or as DNA extracted from either sample type. What the authors observed across the whole study: How much clinical and demographic metadata was included differed by source and by participant, and the metadata was provided uncurated.

The immunoSEQ Assay, a bias-controlled multiplex PCR, was used to amplify TCRbeta CDR3 regions from genomic DNA. Processing in the source paper ran as follows. Nucleated cell counts per sample were estimated from amplification of reference gene primers within the assay. To quantify the absolute abundance of each unique TCRbeta CDR3 rearrangement, sequence reads were collapsed and filtered. For each sample, productive Simpson clonality was calculated as the square root of Simpson's diversity index across productive rearrangements. TCRdb retrieved this table from immuneACCESS and kept in-frame rearrangements only. Not all clones are present; in checked studies, unresolved V genes account for under half, and no reason is known for the remainder. V and J calls plus clone size are reproduced from that table; the DNA served to infer D and trimming. A total of 380,000 or so clones appear in this sample, roughly 90% of them only once. Roughly 1.2% of the sample is held by the ten biggest clonotypes.

V is trimmed back by 1 base and J by 4 bases, and the junction contains 7 bases that no gene match accounts for. The germline V gene gives CDR1 as MGHDK and CDR2 as SYGVNS. From cysteine to phenylalanine, the CDR3 is 16 amino acids long. Of all the DNA, just the CDR3 is kept, 48 bases in frame from base 1. The rearranged chain carries TRBV25-1 and TRBJ1-3; TRBD1 aligns with 7 central bases. Sequencing was carried out using peripheral blood. The receptor was derived from a man aged 35 to 55 with acute or convalescent COVID-19. Here the CDR3 is given as CASSELVRGVGNTIYF. The nucleotide sequence is TGTGCCAGCAGTGAATTGGTCAGGGGGGTAGGAAACACCATATATTTT. The full variable domain, with segments outside the CDR3 supplied by the reference TRBV25-1 and TRBJ1-3 proteins, appears as EADIYQTPRYLVIGTGKKITLECSQTMGHDKMYWYQQDPGMELHLIHYSYGVNSTEKGDLSSESTVSRIRTEHFPLTLESARPSHTSQYLCASSELVRGVGNTIYFGEGSWLTVV.